These 10 T cell receptor beta chains share one sample of origin, sequenced in a study of blood T cell repertoires in COVID-19. This table comes from immunoSEQ multiplex PCR, and its TCRdb copy is limited to in-frame clones, with some not included. The sample lists 14,000 or so clones; less than 95% were seen once. The sequenced material came from peripheral blood. These receptors all come from a human donor in a cohort sampled during active COVID-19.

V and J are TRBV10-1 and TRBJ2-3; D may be TRBD1 (6 bases). The germline V gene has CDR1 WNHNN and CDR2 SYGVQD (reference sequence). This CDR3 spans 14 amino acids. Trimming removed 8 bases from V and 0 bases from J, with 12 bases in between. CDR3 nucleotide sequence: TGCGCCAGCTCGGACAGTACCAGCACAGATACGCAGTATTTT. This gives the protein CASSDSTSTDTQYF.

The genes are TRBV7-2 and TRBJ2-7; D is uncertain. V was clipped by 5 bases and J by 2 bases, with 13 bases between them. CDR3 length: 14 amino acids. Germline CDR1 reads SGHTA; CDR2 reads FQGNSA. CDR3 nucleotide sequence: TGTGCCAGCAGCACAATGACACCACCCTACGAGCAGTACTTC. It codes for CASSTMTPPYEQYF.

This clone turned up a few times. The rearrangement uses TRBV5-5 and TRBJ1-3, with unresolved D. Germline V gene sequence: CDR1 SGHKS, CDR2 YYEKEE (reference sequence). There are 17 residues in the CDR3. Trimming removed 0 bases at V and 2 bases at J, with 15 bases between. The CDR3 DNA is TGTGCCAGCAGCTTGGGAGGAACTCCCGGGGCTGGAAACACCATATATTTT. It specifies CASSLGGTPGAGNTIYF.

V and J are TRBV6-6 and TRBJ2-7; TRBD2 matches at 15 bases. Trimming removed 5 bases from V and 2 bases from J; junction bases left unmatched: 7. Germline V gene sequence: CDR1 MNHNY, CDR2 SVGAGI (reference sequence). The CDR3 spans 17 residues. CDR3 in amino acids: CASSLGLAGGTPYEQYF. As DNA, the CDR3 is TGTGCCAGCAGTCTCGGACTAGCGGGGGGGACCCCCTACGAGCAGTACTTC.

The genes are TRBV6-4 and TRBJ2-1; D is unresolved. The CDR3 loop spans 15 amino acids. The V gene lost 0 bases and the J gene lost 7 bases, with 13 bases spanning the gap. CDR1 and CDR2 from the germline V gene are MRHNA and SNTAGT. The CDR3 protein is CASSDSFRLLNEQFF. CDR3 bases: TGTGCCAGCAGTGACTCGTTTCGTCTATTGAATGAGCAGTTCTTC.

The chain carries TRBV6-5 and TRBJ1-5, with D perhaps matching TRBD1 (6 bases). V was clipped by 10 bases and J by 0 bases, with 13 bases between them. Germline V CDR1 and CDR2: MNHEY, SVGAGI. This CDR3 region has 14 residues. CDR3 DNA: TGTGCCACCAACTTACAGGGTAGCAATCAGCCCCAGCATTTT. Protein sequence: CATNLQGSNQPQHF.

V is TRBV27 and J is TRBJ1-6; 9 nucleotides line up with TRBD1. V was clipped by 4 bases and J by 1 base; unmatched bases: 2. The CDR3 has 16 amino acids. CDR1 is MNHEY and CDR2 is SMNVEV in the germline V gene (reference sequence). DNA for the CDR3: TGTGCCAGCAGTTCGGGGACAGGGTCCTATAATTCACCCCTCCACTTT. This translates into CASSSGTGSYNSPLHF.

The gene calls are TRBV18 and TRBJ1-2; D call uncertain. This CDR3 has 12 residues. Germline CDR1 reads KGHSH; CDR2 reads LQKENI. With 3 bases removed from V and 8 bases from J, the gap between germline ends came to 10 bases. The CDR3 region has the DNA TGTGCCAGCTCACCTGGGCAGGAAGGCTACACCTTC. It specifies CASSPGQEGYTF.

The chain employs TRBV9 and TRBJ1-2; 8 nucleotides line up with TRBD1. The CDR3 loop spans 15 amino acids. The germline V gene has CDR1 SGDLS and CDR2 YYNGEE. The trim removed 0 bases at V and 4 bases at J, leaving 5 bases unmatched. The CDR3 is CASSVGRTGTYGYTF. CDR3 DNA sequence: TGTGCCAGCAGCGTAGGCAGGACAGGGACCTATGGCTACACCTTC.

The chain joins TRBV5-1 to TRBJ2-1; no reliable D call. The germline V gene encodes CDR1 SGHRS and CDR2 YFSETQ. V lost 1 base and J lost 3, with 8 bases in between. This CDR3 comprises 14 residues. CDR3: CASSLLQDYNEQFF. The CDR3, as DNA: TGCGCCAGCAGCTTGTTGCAGGACTACAATGAGCAGTTCTTC.